These 22 T cell receptor beta chains were sequenced from one sample in a study of shared clonotypes between healthy human individuals. The data were produced by immunoSEQ multiplex PCR, yet TCRdb's version contains in-frame clones alone and is incomplete. The sample has hundreds of thousands of clones, 75% to 85% seen once; the top ten hold 13%. Material: PBMCs. Receptors originate from a woman aged 40 to 55 in good health. Some clones in this sample may be carry-over from other donors' samples.

The rearrangement uses TRBV6-6 and TRBJ2-2, with 8 bases lining up with TRBD1. The V gene's germline CDR1 is MNHNY and CDR2 SVGAGI (reference sequence). V was clipped by 6 bases and J by 4 bases; unmatched bases: 4. The CDR3 has 14 residues. The CDR3 region is CASRDREATGELFF. In DNA form, the CDR3 reads TGTGCCAGCAGGGACAGGGAGGCCACCGGGGAGCTGTTTTTT.

Ten or more counts support this clone. The chain carries TRBV6-5 and TRBJ2-5, with D maybe TRBD1 (6 bases). The germline gives CDR1 MNHEY, CDR2 SVGAGI. With 4 bases removed from V and 3 bases from J, the gap between germline ends came to 18 bases. The CDR3 runs to 16 residues. The CDR3 DNA follows: TGTGCCAGCAGTTTTAAACAGGGTTCTGAGGAAGAGACCCAGTACTTC. Amino acid sequence: CASSFKQGSEEETQYF.

The CDR3 coding sequence is TGTGCCAGCAGCGTAAGTCTGGGGACTGAAGCTTTCTTT. It encodes CASSVSLGTEAFF. The rearrangement uses TRBV7-2 and TRBJ1-1, with D unclear. Germline V gene lookup returns CDR1 SGHTA and CDR2 FQGNSA. Trimming left V 5 bases short and J 5 bases short, with 12 bases between. The CDR3 runs to 13 residues.

In the case of this clone: Other DNA sequences in the sample encode the same CDR3. V is TRBV10-3 and J is TRBJ2-7; D gene unclear. Trimming removed 3 bases at V and 2 bases at J, with 2 bases between. CDR1 and CDR2 from the germline V gene are ENHRY and SYGVKD. There are 11 residues in the CDR3. CDR3: CAISEAYEQYF. As DNA, the CDR3 is TGTGCCATCAGTGAAGCCTACGAGCAGTACTTC.

About this clone itself: Other nucleotide sequences in the sample specify the same CDR3. CDR3 region: CASGSYNEQFF. CDR3 coding DNA: TGTGCCAGCGGCAGTTACAATGAGCAGTTCTTC. This chain uses TRBV2 with TRBJ2-1, with D unclear. This CDR3 region has 11 residues. From germline, CDR1 is SNHLY and CDR2 FYNNEI. V dropped 8 bases and J dropped 4 bases, with 6 bases sitting between them.

The chain recombines TRBV7-9 with TRBJ1-1, with 11 bases fitting TRBD1. The CDR3 runs to 14 residues. V was clipped by 6 bases and J by 5 bases; unmatched bases: 5. Germline V gene lookup returns CDR1 SEHNR and CDR2 FQNEAQ (reference sequence). The CDR3 bases are TGTGCCAGCAGAGCGGGACAGGGGGAAACTGAAGCTTTCTTT. Translating gives CASRAGQGETEAFF.

V and J are TRBV4-1 and TRBJ2-4, with 8 bases fitting TRBD1. The V gene's germline CDR1 is MGHRA and CDR2 YSYEKL. The CDR3 length is 17 residues. Trimming at V came to 6 bases and at J to 9 bases, leaving 19 bases not matched to a gene. CDR3 region: CASSRSGLGRGHSIQYF. The CDR3 DNA sequence: TGCGCCAGCAGTCGGTCCGGATTAGGCAGGGGGCATAGCATTCAGTACTTC.

The CDR3 loop is CASSSDGSSTDTQYF. The DNA of the CDR3 is TGTGCCAGCAGCAGCGACGGGTCTAGCACAGATACGCAGTATTTT. The chain combines TRBV11-2 with TRBJ2-3, with D uncertain. Looked up from germline, CDR1 is SGHAT and CDR2 is FQNNGV. Deletions cut 5 bases from V and 0 bases from J, with 12 bases between. The CDR3 loop spans 15 amino acids.

This chain connects TRBV2 to TRBJ2-5, with D possibly being TRBD1 (6 bases). Trimming took off 6 bases at V and 1 base at J, with 12 bases between the two ends. The CDR3 totals 14 residues. The germline V gene encodes CDR1 SNHLY and CDR2 FYNNEI. The chain's CDR3 is CASRQGNLQETQYF. CDR3 coding DNA: TGTGCCAGCAGACAGGGTAATCTCCAAGAGACCCAGTACTTC.

About this clone: Other nucleotide sequences from this sample produce the same CDR3. The chain carries TRBV5-1 and TRBJ1-4; D is uncertain. This CDR3 is 15 amino acids long. Germline CDR1 is SGHRS and CDR2 is YFSETQ. Trimming stripped 2 bases from V and 5 bases from J, with 13 bases between. The CDR3, as DNA: TGCGCCAGCAGCTTAGAGGGAGCCCAAAATGAAAAACTGTTTTTT. It codes for CASSLEGAQNEKLFF.

V usage is TRBV29-1 and J usage is TRBJ2-7; 9 bases map to TRBD1. The CDR3 has 13 residues. J lost 6 bases, V lost 5 bases, and 8 bases had no gene match. Per germline, CDR1 SQVTM and CDR2 ANQGSEA. Written as DNA, the CDR3 is TGCAGCGTTATAAAGACAGGGGGTAGCGAGCAGTACTTC. It specifies CSVIKTGGSEQYF.

V and J are TRBV7-8 and TRBJ1-5; unclear D gene. Germline V gene lookup returns CDR1 SGHVS and CDR2 FQNEAQ. V was trimmed by 2 bases and J by 6 bases, leaving 8 bases between them. The CDR3 is 13 residues long. The CDR3 DNA sequence: TGTGCCAGCAGCTTATCATGGGGTCAGCCCCAGCATTTT. It encodes CASSLSWGQPQHF.

The V gene is TRBV7-2, the J gene TRBJ2-1; TRBD2 might be the D (5 bases). Trimming cost V 3 bases and J 6 bases, with 9 bases left between them. The CDR3 extends over 13 amino acids. CDR1 is SGHTA, CDR2 FQGNSA, per germline. The DNA for the CDR3 is TGTGCCAGCAGCTTGGACTGGCTCAATGAGCAGTTCTTC. Amino acid sequence: CASSLDWLNEQFF.

The chain recombines TRBV28 with TRBJ1-2; 7 bases fit TRBD1. This CDR3 is built from 19 residues. The germline V gene encodes CDR1 MDHEN and CDR2 SYDVKM. For the CDR3, the DNA is TGTCTGGGTACCGACGAGGGGGCGGGCCGTGATATTGGGGGCTATGGCTACACCTTC. This gives the protein CLGTDEGAGRDIGGYGYTF.

The rearrangement links TRBV7-6 to TRBJ2-3; perhaps TRBD2 as D (6 bases). Germline V gene data show CDR1 as SGHVS and CDR2 as FNYEAQ. V was cut by 3 bases and J by 0 bases, with 13 bases left in between. CDR3 length equals 16 residues. CDR3 DNA: TGTGCCAGCAGCTTCCTTCCTCTAGCGAGCACAGATACGCAGTATTTT. Its protein is CASSFLPLASTDTQYF.

Comment on this clone: Given a much more abundant clone one base away, this may be a read error. Other DNA sequences in the sample encode the same CDR3. The chain joins TRBV29-1 to TRBJ2-1, with TRBD2 as a possible D gene (5 bases). Germline CDR1 SQVTM, CDR2 ANQGSEA. The CDR3 runs to 12 residues. The V and J ends lost 7 bases and 4 bases respectively, with 11 bases between them. The chain's CDR3 is CSAYTGYNEQFF. CDR3 DNA: TGCAGCGCTTATACGGGGTACAATGAGCAGTTCTTC.

The chain has TRBV5-4 and TRBJ2-3, with TRBD1 identical over 8 bases. Losses at the gene ends were 4 bases for V and 6 bases for J; bases not matched to a gene: 7. Looked up from germline, CDR1 is SGHNT and CDR2 is YYREEE (reference sequence). The CDR3 is made up of 14 amino acids. The CDR3 DNA follows: TGTGCCAGCAGCAGCAAGGACAGGGTGGATACGCAGTATTTT. Its translation is CASSSKDRVDTQYF.

Worth noting for this clone: This could be a read error, since a much larger clone is one nucleotide away. CDR3 coding DNA: TGTGCCTGGGGATTCCCACAAGAGACCCAGTACTTC. As protein: CAWGFPQETQYF. The rearrangement uses TRBV30 and TRBJ2-5; D gene uncertain. The germline V gene has CDR1 GTSNPN and CDR2 SVGIG (reference sequence). The CDR3 sequence is 12 residues long. V was trimmed by 5 bases and J by 2 bases, leaving 9 bases between them.

This chain connects TRBV5-1 to TRBJ2-5; D not certain. Trimming took 5 bases from V and 1 from J, leaving 9 bases between them. Germline V gene lookup returns CDR1 SGHRS and CDR2 YFSETQ. The CDR3 totals 13 residues. In nucleotides, the CDR3 is TGCGCCAGCAGTAAAAGTCCCCAAGAGACCCAGTACTTC. Translated, it gives CASSKSPQETQYF.

This clone is a singleton in its sample. A far more abundant clone sits one base away, making this likely a read error. Within the sample, other DNA sequences also encode this same CDR3. V usage is TRBV18 and J usage is TRBJ2-5, with D possibly being TRBD2 (5 bases). Germline values: CDR1 KGHSH, CDR2 LQKENI. This CDR3 comprises 13 residues. The germline V and J ends were trimmed by 6 bases and 5 bases, with 13 bases remaining between them. CDR3 residues: CASSRGQDETQYF. CDR3 nucleotides: TGTGCCAGCTCTCGCGGGCAGGATGAGACCCAGTACTTC.

Comments on this clone: Other DNA sequences in the same sample also yield this CDR3. V usage is TRBV11-2 and J usage is TRBJ1-1; perhaps TRBD1 as D (5 bases). V lost 5 bases, J lost 1 base, and 8 bases lay in between. This CDR3 has 13 residues. Germline CDR1 is SGHAT and CDR2 is FQNNGV. The CDR3 DNA is TGTGCCAGCAGCCGCGACAGGAACACTGAAGCTTTCTTT. Translating it yields CASSRDRNTEAFF.

This clone was seen a single time. This chain joins TRBV5-1 and TRBJ2-1; 8 bases agree with TRBD2. The V gene's germline CDR1 is SGHRS and CDR2 YFSETQ. Unmatched junction bases numbered 13, after V lost 2 bases and J lost 6 bases. The CDR3 has 17 residues. The CDR3 loop is CASSLMRSGRGSNEQFF. The CDR3 DNA reads TGCGCCAGCAGCTTAATGCGGAGCGGGAGAGGTAGCAATGAGCAGTTCTTC.